The next 21 T cell receptor beta chains were all read from a single sample in a study of CD8 T cells in ankylosing spondylitis. TCRdb recomputed calls from the 5' RACE reads with MiXCR, one row per CDR3 protein. The profile shows about 220,000 distinct CDR3 sequences, more than 9% of them singletons. The sample consisted of blood, either unsorted or a sorted T cell fraction (not recorded which). These TCRs come from a male donor with ankylosing spondylitis or in good health (not recorded which).

The chain links TRBV20-1 to TRBJ2-1; 9 nucleotides match TRBD1. Unmatched junction bases numbered 3, after V lost 5 bases and J lost 1 base. CDR1 DFQATT and CDR2 SNEGSKA come from the germline V gene (reference sequence). The CDR3 runs 14 residues. The CDR3 is CSAVGQGSYNEQFF. CDR3 DNA sequence: TGCAGTGCTGTCGGACAGGGGTCCTACAATGAGCAGTTCTTC.

This clonotype showed up just a few times. The CDR3 spells CASTRGDRQETQYF. The CDR3 DNA is TGTGCCAGCACCCGGGGGGACCGGCAAGAGACCCAGTACTTC. This chain links TRBV12-3 or TRBV12-4 with TRBJ2-5, with 7 bases identical to TRBD2. The CDR3 contains 14 residues. The ends lost 7 bases at V and 2 bases at J; junction bases unmatched: 7.

This clonotype was found many times. CDR3 loop: CASSLKGHEQFF. CDR3 DNA sequence: TGTGCCAGCAGCTTAAAGGGCCATGAGCAGTTCTTC. This chain uses TRBV7-6 with TRBJ2-1, with D unclear. The CDR3 totals 12 residues. Trimming shortened V by 2 bases and J by 8 bases, and 7 bases separated the two germline ends. CDR1 is SGHVS, CDR2 FNYEAQ, per germline.

This clonotype came up many times. The chain uses TRBV28 and TRBJ2-3; a weak D match, TRBD2 (6 bases). The CDR3 is 14 amino acids. Trimming removed 6 bases at V and 1 base at J, with 11 bases between. Germline lookup yields CDR1 MDHEN and CDR2 SYDVKM. CDR3 nucleotides: TGTGCCAGCAGATCGGGGGTCGGCACAGATACGCAGTATTTT. It yields the protein CASRSGVGTDTQYF.

Turning to this clonotype: A read error may account for a junction end that differs from germline. The gene calls are TRBV3-1 and TRBJ1-1; no reliable D call. The CDR3 totals 13 residues. Germline assignment: CDR1 LGHDT and CDR2 YNNKEL (reference sequence). This chain's CDR3 is CTSRLNRNTEAFF. The CDR3 coding sequence is TGTACCAGCAGGTTAAACAGGAACACTGAAGCTTTCTTT.

This clonotype has a count of ten or more. The V call is TRBV27, the J call TRBJ2-2, with 8 bases identical to TRBD2. The CDR3 has 14 amino acids. V lost 5 bases, J lost 7 bases, and 6 bases stayed unmatched. Germline V gives CDR1 MNHEY, CDR2 SMNVEV (reference sequence). CDR3 loop: CASSPPGGGGELFF. DNA for the CDR3: TGTGCCAGCAGTCCCCCGGGGGGGGGCGGGGAGCTGTTTTTT.

This clonotype has ten or more counts. This sequence joins TRBV20-1 and TRBJ1-5, with 11 bases fitting TRBD1. Germline CDR1 and CDR2: DFQATT and SNEGSKA (reference sequence). J gave up 5 bases and V 3 bases, and 6 bases lay outside the gene matches. This CDR3 contains 15 residues. DNA for the CDR3: TGCAGTGCTAGCGGGACAGGGGGGAGGGATCAGCCCCAGCATTTT. Its protein is CSASGTGGRDQPQHF.

This clonotype was detected only a few times. V gene TRBV5-5 combines with J gene TRBJ2-3; TRBD1 agrees at 8 bases. With V trimmed by 0 bases and J by 5 bases, 8 bases remained unmatched. This CDR3 has 16 amino acids. The germline V gene has CDR1 SGHKS and CDR2 YYEKEE (reference sequence). In DNA, the CDR3 is TGTGCCAGCAGCTTGGAACAGGGGGTAGGGATAGATACGCAGTATTTT. This translates into CASSLEQGVGIDTQYF.

This clonotype was seen many times. J is TRBJ1-4 and V is TRBV28; D not resolved. The V end lost 4 bases, the J end lost 0 bases, and 15 bases lay between the germline ends. This CDR3 has 17 amino acids. The germline V gene encodes CDR1 MDHEN and CDR2 SYDVKM. The CDR3 region has the DNA TGTGCCAGCAGTTCCCCCCGTGCATTCCCAACTAATGAAAAACTGTTTTTT. Translated, it gives CASSSPRAFPTNEKLFF.

This rearrangement joins TRBV6-7 to TRBJ2-2; D is unresolved. TRBV6-7 qualifies as an ORF whose function is uncertain. CDR3 length: 16 residues. V lost 7 bases, J lost 3 bases, and 18 bases lay in between. The CDR3 sequence: CASTLHNPGDTGELFF. The CDR3 DNA sequence: TGTGCCAGCACTCTCCATAATCCGGGCGACACCGGGGAGCTGTTTTTT.

As for this clonotype: Just one base apart from a much larger clone, this may be a read error. The CDR3 is CSARGNLGETQSF. In DNA, the CDR3 is TGCAGTGCTAGAGGTAACCTGGGAGAGACCCAGTCCTTC. The genes are TRBV20-1 and TRBJ2-5, with D tentatively TRBD2 (5 bases). Germline loops: CDR1 DFQATT, CDR2 SNEGSKA (reference sequence). CDR3 length equals 13 residues.

This clonotype was seen ten or more times. The chain uses TRBV12-3 or TRBV12-4 and TRBJ1-5, with a possible D match to TRBD1 (5 bases). The CDR3 has 16 amino acids. V was shortened by 6 bases and J by 1 base, with 16 bases between the two germline ends. The CDR3 loop is CASRFGGGSSNQPQHF. CDR3 nucleotide sequence: TGTGCCAGCAGATTCGGCGGGGGATCAAGCAATCAGCCCCAGCATTTT.

J is TRBJ1-1 and V is TRBV5-1; D ambiguous. The CDR3 totals 15 residues. From germline, CDR1 is SGHRS and CDR2 YFSETQ. The V gene lost 2 bases and the J gene lost 2 bases, with 13 bases spanning the gap. CDR3 sequence (DNA): TGCGCCAGCAGCTTTTTCGCAGAGGGCAACACTGAAGCTTTCTTT. It translates to CASSFFAEGNTEAFF.

This clonotype was seen a few times. The chain has TRBV7-9 and TRBJ1-5; D is unresolved. Deletions cut 5 bases from V and 1 base from J, with 15 bases between. Germline CDR1 SEHNR, CDR2 FQNEAQ (reference sequence). The CDR3 sequence is 16 residues long. CDR3 protein: CASSTDGGESNQPQHF. The CDR3 DNA sequence: TGTGCCAGCAGCACGGACGGCGGCGAGAGCAATCAGCCCCAGCATTTT.

This sequence joins TRBV19 and TRBJ2-1; no clear D. The germline CDR1 and CDR2 sequences are LNHDA and SQIVND (reference sequence). The V end was cut by 5 bases, the J end by 7 bases, with 9 bases between. The CDR3 spans 12 residues. The CDR3 DNA reads TGTGCCAGTAGTGTGTCCCGGAATGAGCAGTTCTTC. Translating it yields CASSVSRNEQFF.

This clonotype appeared many times. The CDR3 is CASSLVAGSTGELFF. The CDR3 region has the DNA TGTGCCAGCAGCTTAGTGGCAGGCAGCACCGGGGAGCTGTTTTTT. The genes are TRBV7-8 and TRBJ2-2, with D uncertain. The CDR3 has 15 amino acids. Trimming pared 1 base from V and 4 bases from J, leaving 10 bases between. Germline V gene lookup returns CDR1 SGHVS and CDR2 FQNEAQ.

Many counts were recorded for this clonotype. The chain is built from TRBV12-3 or TRBV12-4 and TRBJ2-1; D may correspond to TRBD1 or TRBD2 (5 bases each). The CDR3 has 15 amino acids. Trimming pared 2 bases from V and 2 bases from J, leaving 10 bases between. CDR3 in amino acids: CASSLRGTPYNEQFF. The CDR3 region has the DNA TGTGCCAGCAGTTTAAGAGGGACCCCCTACAATGAGCAGTTCTTC.

This chain connects TRBV7-2 to TRBJ2-7; perhaps TRBD2 as D (5 bases). The V end was cut by 3 bases, the J end by 4 bases, with 16 bases between. The CDR3 is made up of 15 amino acids. Germline assignment: CDR1 SGHTA and CDR2 FQGNSA. The CDR3 DNA follows: TGTGCCAGCAGCTTGACACTGGGAGAAGTGTACGAGCAGTACTTC. Its translation is CASSLTLGEVYEQYF.

This clonotype has at least ten counts. This sequence joins TRBV12-3 or TRBV12-4 and TRBJ1-1; D not certain. The CDR3 totals 15 residues. Trimming left V 7 bases short and J 1 base short, with 16 bases between. CDR3 nucleotide sequence: TGTGCCAGCACCTTGGGAGGGTCGGGGAACACTGAAGCTTTCTTT. Translation: CASTLGGSGNTEAFF.

The chain's CDR3 is CASSLERGPITGELFF. DNA of the CDR3: TGTGCCAGCAGCTTAGAACGGGGACCCATCACCGGGGAGCTGTTTTTT. The gene calls are TRBV7-2 and TRBJ2-2; D is possibly TRBD1 or TRBD2 (5 bases each). The V gene lost 1 base and the J gene lost 4 bases, with 13 bases spanning the gap. The length of the CDR3 is 16 residues. Germline V gene data show CDR1 as SGHTA and CDR2 as FQGNSA.

V and J are TRBV7-9 and TRBJ2-2; TRBD1 is a possible D gene (7 bases). Germline CDR1 reads SEHNR; CDR2 reads FQNEAQ (reference sequence). The CDR3 spans 15 residues. V was clipped by 1 base and J by 4 bases, with 10 bases between them. CDR3 amino acids: CASSLGGTATGELFF. CDR3 in DNA: TGTGCCAGCAGCTTAGGCGGGACAGCCACCGGGGAGCTGTTTTTT.